Each of the 20 T cell receptor beta chains below was sequenced from the same sample in a study of sequential checkpoint blockade in melanoma. Clones were sequenced by immunoSEQ multiplex PCR, and TCRdb holds only the in-frame ones, with some missing. The table shows around 41,000 clones, with roughly 88% occurring only once. Indicated treatment: randomized to nivolumab then ipilimumab (arm A) or the reverse (arm B). Material: CD8+ T cells sorted from blood (inferred from file names), obtained from a patient given nivolumab and ipilimumab in sequence. The receptors were gathered from a human donor with melanoma.

This clone has a handful of counts. The chain recombines TRBV10-3 with TRBJ2-1, with 9 bases lining up with TRBD2. The CDR3 totals 13 residues. Germline lookup yields CDR1 ENHRY and CDR2 SYGVKD. With V trimmed by 7 bases and J by 6 bases, 4 bases remained unmatched. For the CDR3, the DNA is TGTGCCATCACGGCGGGAGGGGCCAATGAGCAGTTCTTC. Protein product: CAITAGGANEQFF.

By its share, this clone is medium-sized. The chain employs TRBV12-1 and TRBJ2-7; the table's D call, TRBD2, was not checked against the DNA. TRBV12-1 is flagged as a pseudogene. The CDR3 sequence is 15 residues long. CDR3 DNA sequence: TGTGCCAGCAGCCAGGGACTAGCGGGGTCCTACGAGCAGTACGTC. It is translated as CASSQGLAGSYEQYV.

In this sample, this clone turned up a few times. This sample includes further DNA sequences coding for the same CDR3. V is TRBV6-5 and J is TRBJ2-1; D is possibly TRBD2 (5 bases). Germline V CDR1 and CDR2: MNHEY, SVGAGI. CDR3 length equals 14 residues. V was clipped by 4 bases and J by 4 bases, with 11 bases between them. The DNA for the CDR3 is TGTGCCAGCAGTTTAAGGGAGTCATACAATGAGCAGTTCTTC. It is translated as CASSLRESYNEQFF.

The gene calls are TRBV19 and TRBJ2-1; TRBD2 aligns across 7 bases. V shed 5 bases, J shed 8 bases, and the junction held 9 bases outside the gene matches. The CDR3 spans 14 residues. CDR1 and CDR2 (germline): LNHDA, SQIVND (reference sequence). The CDR3 spells CASSLRLAPDEQFF. The DNA for the CDR3 is TGTGCCAGTAGTCTTAGACTAGCTCCGGATGAGCAGTTCTTC.

The rearrangement uses TRBV7-9 and TRBJ1-4; 7 nucleotides align to TRBD1. Trimming took 0 bases from V and 8 from J; bases not matched to a gene: 9. Germline V CDR1 and CDR2: SEHNR, FQNEAQ (reference sequence). The CDR3 consists of 16 residues. Here the CDR3 DNA reads TGTGCCAGCAGCTTAGCACCGGGACAGACACGAGAAAAACTGTTTTTT. Translating gives CASSLAPGQTREKLFF.

V usage is TRBV11-2 and J usage is TRBJ2-1, with D uncertain. Looked up from germline, CDR1 is SGHAT and CDR2 is FQNNGV. There are 13 residues in the CDR3. V lost 3 bases and J 5 bases, leaving 8 bases between the germline ends. The CDR3 sequence: CASSFGADNEQFF. The CDR3 bases are TGTGCCAGCAGCTTCGGAGCCGACAATGAGCAGTTCTTC. Looking up the rest from reference TRBV11-2 and TRBJ2-1 gives the full variable domain: EAGVAQSPRYKIIEKRQSVAFWCNPISGHATLYWYQQILGQGPKLLIQFQNNGVVDDSQLPKDRFSAERLKGVDSTLKIQPAKLEDSAVYLCASSFGADNEQFFGPGTRLTVL.

The V and J genes are TRBV27 and TRBJ2-1; TRBD2 matches 9 bases. V gave up 6 bases and J gave up 4 bases; unmatched junction bases: 7. CDR1 is MNHEY, CDR2 SMNVEV, per germline (reference sequence). This CDR3 is 15 amino acids long. CDR3 in DNA: TGTGCCAGCAGCTTAGCGGGAGTCACGTACAATGAGCAGTTCTTC. Protein sequence: CASSLAGVTYNEQFF.

The chain couples TRBV5-6 to TRBJ2-7, with TRBD2 as a possible D gene (6 bases). The germline gives CDR1 SGHDT, CDR2 YYEEEE. V shed 4 bases and J shed 3 bases, with 14 bases lying between them. The CDR3 runs to 14 residues. This chain's CDR3 is CASSLGSPGYEQYF. CDR3 DNA: TGTGCCAGCAGCCTCGGGAGCCCGGGCTACGAGCAGTACTTC.

This clone was seen more than once but under ten times. The J gene is TRBJ2-3, the V gene TRBV4-2; D unclear. This CDR3 spans 16 amino acids. V dropped 0 bases and J dropped 1 base, with 11 bases sitting between them. Per germline, CDR1 LGHNA and CDR2 YNFKEQ. CDR3 loop: CASSQEASGGTDTQYF. CDR3 nucleotide sequence: TGTGCCAGCAGCCAAGAAGCGAGTGGTGGCACAGATACGCAGTATTTT.

The CDR3 sequence is CASSPGGNTGELFF. CDR3 coding DNA: TGTGCCAGCAGCCCCGGGGGAAACACCGGGGAGCTGTTTTTT. The chain has TRBV7-8 and TRBJ2-2; tentatively, D is TRBD2 (6 bases). V was trimmed by 5 bases and J by 2 bases, leaving 9 bases between them. Per germline, CDR1 SGHVS and CDR2 FQNEAQ. The CDR3 runs 14 residues.

The V gene is TRBV27, the J gene TRBJ2-5; 7 bases are shared with TRBD1. This CDR3 comprises 15 residues. After removal of 6 bases from V and 7 bases from J, the junction contained 14 bases not matched to a gene. CDR1 is MNHEY, CDR2 SMNVEV, per germline (reference sequence). This CDR3 is CASSFTGALIGTQYF. DNA of the CDR3: TGTGCCAGCAGCTTCACAGGGGCCCTAATTGGGACCCAGTACTTC.

The gene calls are TRBV6-4 and TRBJ1-1; 7 nucleotides match TRBD1. V dropped 10 bases and J dropped 5; count of bases not matched to a gene: 13. In germline, CDR1 is MRHNA, CDR2 SNTAGT. The CDR3 contains 14 residues. DNA for the CDR3: TGTGCCAACCCGACAGGGTCAAGTCGTACTGAAGCTTTCTTT. Its translation is CANPTGSSRTEAFF.

The chain uses TRBV2 and TRBJ2-1; D possibly corresponds to TRBD1 (5 bases). Germline V gene data show CDR1 as SNHLY and CDR2 as FYNNEI. V was trimmed by 6 bases and J by 15 bases, leaving 18 bases between them. The CDR3 is made up of 12 amino acids. The CDR3 nucleotides are TGTGCCAGCAGGAGAATGACAGTCTTGGGGTTCTTC. It specifies CASRRMTVLGFF.

This sequence joins TRBV4-1 and TRBJ2-2, with 8 nucleotides matching TRBD1. After removal of 3 bases from V and 5 bases from J, the junction contained 5 bases not matched to a gene. The germline gives CDR1 MGHRA, CDR2 YSYEKL. This CDR3 comprises 15 residues. The CDR3 region is CASSQWDRSTGELFF. Here the CDR3 DNA reads TGCGCCAGCAGCCAGTGGGACAGGTCGACCGGGGAGCTGTTTTTT.

This chain uses TRBV28 with TRBJ2-3; possible D gene TRBD2, 6 bases. V lost 6 bases and J lost 4, with 11 bases in between. CDR3 length equals 13 residues. The V gene's germline CDR1 is MDHEN and CDR2 SYDVKM. The CDR3 spells CASSQRESDTQYF. CDR3 sequence (DNA): TGTGCCAGCAGCCAACGGGAGTCAGATACGCAGTATTTT.

This sequence joins TRBV19 and TRBJ1-2; D unresolved. Germline loops: CDR1 LNHDA, CDR2 SQIVND (reference sequence). The CDR3 consists of 13 residues. With 0 bases removed from V and 14 bases from J, the gap between germline ends came to 16 bases. As DNA, the CDR3 is TGTGCCAGTAGTATAGATCTGAGTCGCCGCGATACCTTC. As protein: CASSIDLSRRDTF.

The gene calls are TRBV7-6 and TRBJ2-1; 9 bases agree with TRBD2. V was clipped by 5 bases and J by 10 bases; unmatched bases: 12. CDR1 and CDR2 from the germline V gene are SGHVS and FNYEAQ. The CDR3 loop spans 15 amino acids. CDR3 region: CASSEVVAGVSEQFF. The CDR3 DNA reads as TGTGCCAGCAGCGAGGTAGTAGCGGGAGTAAGCGAGCAGTTCTTC.

The chain has TRBV7-8 and TRBJ2-2, with no clear D. V lost 2 bases and J 6 bases, leaving 7 bases between the germline ends. The length of the CDR3 is 13 residues. Germline V gene sequence: CDR1 SGHVS, CDR2 FQNEAQ. DNA of the CDR3: TGTGCCAGCAGCTTATACGGAGCCGGGGAGCTGTTTTTT. This encodes CASSLYGAGELFF.

The chain has TRBV13 and TRBJ1-6; the D is unclear. This CDR3 contains 16 residues. V lost 0 bases, J lost 5 bases, and 11 bases lay in between. Looked up from germline, CDR1 is PRHDT and CDR2 is FYEKMQ (reference sequence). The CDR3 loop reads CASSLGLGGNNSPLHF. DNA for the CDR3: TGTGCCAGCAGCTTAGGCCTCGGCGGGAATAATTCACCCCTCCACTTT.

The V call is TRBV7-9, the J call TRBJ2-4; weak D call: TRBD1 (6 bases). Looked up from germline, CDR1 is SEHNR and CDR2 is FQNEAQ (reference sequence). Trimming stripped 6 bases from V and 8 bases from J, with 11 bases between. The CDR3 is 12 amino acids. Here the CDR3 DNA reads TGTGCCAGCAGGATGGGGGCAGACATTCAGTACTTC. It encodes CASRMGADIQYF.